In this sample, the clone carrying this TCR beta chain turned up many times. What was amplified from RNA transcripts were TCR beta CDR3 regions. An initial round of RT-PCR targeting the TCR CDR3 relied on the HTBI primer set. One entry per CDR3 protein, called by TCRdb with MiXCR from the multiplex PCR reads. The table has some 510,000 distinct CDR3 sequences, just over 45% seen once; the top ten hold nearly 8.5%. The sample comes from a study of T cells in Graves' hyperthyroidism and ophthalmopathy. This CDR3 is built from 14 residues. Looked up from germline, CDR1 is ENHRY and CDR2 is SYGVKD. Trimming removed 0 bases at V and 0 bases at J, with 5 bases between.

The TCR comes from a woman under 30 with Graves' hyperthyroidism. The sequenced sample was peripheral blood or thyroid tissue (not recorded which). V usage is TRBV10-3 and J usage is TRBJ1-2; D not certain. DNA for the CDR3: TGTGCCATCAGTGAGTCTGTCACTAACTATGGCTACACCTTC. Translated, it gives CAISESVTNYGYTF.